The next 5 T cell receptor beta chains were all read from a single sample in a study of T cell responses to AZD1222 COVID-19 vaccine. TCRdb's table, derived via immunoSEQ multiplex PCR, lists solely in-frame clones and lacks some. The data hold some 200,000 clones, with approximately 94% observed a single time. The sequencing here drew on peripheral blood, taken 28 days after the second AZD1222 dose. Receptors originate from an adult who received the AZD1222 COVID-19 vaccine.

This chain joins TRBV5-4 and TRBJ2-7; possible D gene TRBD1, 5 bases. Germline assignment: CDR1 SGHNT and CDR2 YYREEE (reference sequence). The CDR3 consists of 17 residues. V was pared by 0 bases and J by 1 base, with 17 bases between. The CDR3 DNA sequence: TGTGCCAGCAGCTTGGCCCAGGGTTTGTCGTGGTCCTACGAGCAGTACTTC. Amino acids: CASSLAQGLSWSYEQYF.

The gene calls are TRBV27 and TRBJ1-1; D may be TRBD1 (5 bases). Germline lookup yields CDR1 MNHEY and CDR2 SMNVEV (reference sequence). The CDR3 is made up of 14 amino acids. V shed 2 bases and J shed 3 bases, with 10 bases lying between them. The CDR3 nucleotides are TGTGCCAGCAGTTTAAGGACACGCCACACTGAAGCTTTCTTT. Protein product: CASSLRTRHTEAFF.

The CDR3 DNA follows: TGCGCCAGCACCCGACAGGGGTGGAACCTCGAGCAGTACTTC. Its protein product is CASTRQGWNLEQYF. The J gene is TRBJ2-7, the V gene TRBV23-1; TRBD1 agrees at 8 bases. TRBV23-1 is assigned to the ORF class and has an uncertain function. The V segment lost 7 bases and the J segment 6 bases; nucleotides outside the gene matches: 11. CDR3 length: 14 residues.

V gene TRBV3-1 (or the pseudogene TRBV3-2) combines with J gene TRBJ1-1; D uncertain. V was shortened by 1 base and J by 3 bases, with 15 bases between the two germline ends. This CDR3 spans 16 amino acids. CDR1 and CDR2 (germline): LGHDT, YNNKEL (reference sequence). The chain's CDR3 is CASSQGRGGKDTEAFF. For the CDR3, the DNA is TGTGCCAGCAGCCAAGGGCGGGGAGGTAAGGACACTGAAGCTTTCTTT.

This clone was seen a handful of times. This rearrangement joins TRBV3-1 (or the pseudogene TRBV3-2) to TRBJ1-1; D uncertain. CDR3 length: 12 residues. Germline CDR1 reads LGHDT; CDR2 reads YNNKEL (reference sequence). Trimming removed 1 base from V and 11 bases from J, with 11 bases in between. CDR3 sequence reads: CASSQGSLVAFF. The CDR3 bases are TGTGCCAGCAGCCAAGGCAGCTTGGTGGCTTTCTTT.